The 20 T cell receptor beta chains below come from one sample, sequenced in a study of beta chain features in type 1 diabetes (dated by TCRdb to between 2018 and 2020). No antigen has been identified for these receptors. The study at large found these results: Type 1 diabetes patients showed a moderate but significant shortening of TCRB CDR3 length in all four CD4+ subsets.

Library preparation was by the immunoSEQ multiplex PCR assay. The entire amount of isolated RNA was reverse transcribed using the High Capacity cDNA Reverse Transcription Kit, so the sequenced TCRB transcripts were expressed ones. The table was pulled from immuneACCESS by TCRdb, which kept in-frame rearrangements only. Such tables lose some clones; where checked, under half of the loss comes from unresolved V genes, and the rest has no known cause. The sample data list a few hundred thousand clones, and over 14% of these were observed just once. The ten biggest clones cover more than 0.015% of the sample. The sequencing input was naive CD4+ T cells from blood. Per the publication, the cell subset or site label means: true naive CD4+ T cells. The receptor set was obtained from a man aged 18 to 30 with type 1 diabetes.

This clone was observed a handful of times. This chain uses TRBV2 with TRBJ2-7; TRBD2 aligns across 8 bases. V shed 4 bases, J shed 3 bases, and the junction held 2 bases outside the gene matches. The CDR3 is made up of 13 amino acids. CDR1 is SNHLY and CDR2 is FYNNEI in the germline V gene. The DNA for the CDR3 is TGTGCCAGCAGTGCGGGGGGGTACTACGAGCAGTACTTC. This encodes CASSAGGYYEQYF.

In its sample, this clone was seen a few times. This chain links TRBV9 with TRBJ2-3, with D possibly TRBD1 on 5 matching bases. The CDR3 has 14 amino acids. Germline loops: CDR1 SGDLS, CDR2 YYNGEE. Between the trimmed V and J ends, which lost 1 base and 6 bases, there was a span of 12 bases. DNA of the CDR3: TGTGCCAGCAGCGTATCTCAGGGCTGGGATACGCAGTATTTT. Its protein is CASSVSQGWDTQYF.

The sample holds a few counts of this clone. The chain carries TRBV19 and TRBJ2-5, with a possible D match to TRBD1 (6 bases). CDR1 and CDR2 (germline): LNHDA, SQIVND (reference sequence). V gave up 5 bases and J gave up 4 bases, with 17 bases separating them. This CDR3 comprises 15 residues. For the CDR3, the DNA is TGTGCCAGTAGTTCCGGGACACTCATGGGAGAGACCCAGTACTTC. The encoded protein is CASSSGTLMGETQYF.

This clone was counted a few times. The V call is TRBV10-3, the J call TRBJ2-7; 8 bases line up with TRBD1. The CDR3 is 15 residues long. After removal of 5 bases from V and 3 bases from J, the junction contained 9 bases not matched to a gene. Germline assignment: CDR1 ENHRY and CDR2 SYGVKD. In nucleotides, the CDR3 is TGTGCCATCAGTAACAGCCGGGACAGGATCTACGAGCAGTACTTC. Translated, it gives CAISNSRDRIYEQYF.

This clone was picked up a small number of times. The rearrangement uses TRBV7-2 and TRBJ2-5; a possible D gene is TRBD2 (6 bases). The CDR3 runs 13 residues. Trimming took 6 bases from V and 5 from J, leaving 13 bases between them. The V gene's germline CDR1 is SGHTA and CDR2 FQGNSA. The CDR3 sequence: CASSTTRGETQYF. The CDR3 nucleotides read TGTGCCAGCAGTACGACTAGAGGGGAGACCCAGTACTTC.

The sample holds a few counts of this clone. The chain carries TRBV30 and TRBJ1-2; D is undetermined. The CDR3 extends over 14 amino acids. Per germline, CDR1 GTSNPN and CDR2 SVGIG (reference sequence). Deletions cut 2 bases from V and 0 bases from J, with 10 bases between. CDR3 in amino acids: CAWSSGVANYGYTF. The DNA for the CDR3 is TGTGCCTGGAGTTCCGGGGTGGCTAACTATGGCTACACCTTC.

V and J are TRBV28 and TRBJ2-3; D is unclear. Germline V gene sequence: CDR1 MDHEN, CDR2 SYDVKM. The ends were cut back, 6 bases at V and 4 bases at J, with 8 bases in the middle. The CDR3 runs 12 residues. This CDR3 reads CASRTDADTQYF. The CDR3 DNA sequence: TGTGCCAGCAGGACTGATGCAGATACGCAGTATTTT.

This sequence joins TRBV5-1 and TRBJ2-1; 12 bases are a match to TRBD2. The CDR3 spans 16 residues. After removal of 3 bases from V and 0 bases from J, the junction contained 1 base not matched to a gene. Looked up from germline, CDR1 is SGHRS and CDR2 is YFSETQ. The CDR3 DNA follows: TGCGCCAGCAGCTCACTAGCGGGAGGCTCCTACAATGAGCAGTTCTTC. This encodes CASSSLAGGSYNEQFF.

This clone has just a few counts. The chain uses TRBV28 and TRBJ2-5, with D unresolved. Trimming removed 3 bases from V and 2 bases from J, with 10 bases in between. The length of the CDR3 is 14 residues. Germline V gene lookup returns CDR1 MDHEN and CDR2 SYDVKM. For the CDR3, the DNA is TGTGCCAGCAGTTTGATAGCTCTTCAAGAGACCCAGTACTTC. It specifies CASSLIALQETQYF. Looking up the rest from reference TRBV28 and TRBJ2-5 gives the full variable domain: DVKVTQSSRYLVKRTGEKVFLECVQDMDHENMFWYRQDPGLGLRLIYFSYDVKMKEKGDIPEGYSVSREKKERFSLILESASTNQTSMYLCASSLIALQETQYFGPGTRLLVL.

The chain combines TRBV6-6 with TRBJ2-3; 8 bases map to TRBD2. The CDR3 sequence is 16 residues long. The V gene's germline CDR1 is MNHNY and CDR2 SVGAGI (reference sequence). V lost 11 bases to trimming and J lost 0 bases; unmatched junction nucleotides: 13. In nucleotides, the CDR3 is TGTGCCGCGGGGGGTAACCCTAGCGGTAGCACAGATACGCAGTATTTT. Its protein is CAAGGNPSGSTDTQYF.

As concerns this clone: This CDR3 is also generated by other DNA sequences in the sample. V gene TRBV28 combines with J gene TRBJ2-7; perhaps TRBD1 as D (6 bases). The CDR3 is 12 amino acids. V was clipped by 4 bases and J by 4 bases, with 8 bases between them. Germline assignment: CDR1 MDHEN and CDR2 SYDVKM. As DNA, the CDR3 is TGTGCCAGCAGTTCCAGGGGTTACGAGCAGTACTTC. It is translated as CASSSRGYEQYF.

V gene TRBV7-2 combines with J gene TRBJ2-7; maybe TRBD1 (8 bases). The CDR3 has 17 residues. V lost 1 base and J lost 6, with 22 bases in between. Germline loops: CDR1 SGHTA, CDR2 FQGNSA. For the CDR3, the DNA is TGTGCCAGCAGCTTAGGAGGGGGGGTCGGACAGGGACCCGAGCAGTACTTC. Its protein is CASSLGGGVGQGPEQYF.

The J gene is TRBJ2-7, the V gene TRBV4-3; 7 nucleotides match TRBD1. This CDR3 spans 17 amino acids. The germline V gene has CDR1 LGHNA and CDR2 YSLEER. The junction had 11 bases not matched to a gene; V was cut back by 3 bases and J by 0 bases. This chain's CDR3 is CASSQEVGQASSYEQYF. CDR3 bases: TGCGCCAGCAGCCAGGAGGTTGGACAGGCTAGCTCCTACGAGCAGTACTTC.

This rearrangement joins TRBV6-5 to TRBJ1-1; unclear D gene. The CDR3 extends over 13 amino acids. Germline V gives CDR1 MNHEY, CDR2 SVGAGI. Trimming left V 4 bases short and J 5 bases short, with 11 bases between. CDR3 DNA: TGTGCCAGCAGTTCCACAGATTCGACTGAAGCTTTCTTT. Translating gives CASSSTDSTEAFF.

A few counts support this clone. The V and J genes are TRBV4-1 and TRBJ2-1; 12 bases fit TRBD2. The germline gives CDR1 MGHRA, CDR2 YSYEKL. The CDR3 has 17 amino acids. V lost 3 bases to trimming and J lost 4 bases; unmatched junction nucleotides: 7. The CDR3 protein is CASSQPTSGSRYNEQFF. CDR3 nucleotides: TGCGCCAGCAGCCAGCCGACTAGCGGGAGTAGGTACAATGAGCAGTTCTTC.

This clone has a handful of counts. The genes are TRBV6-8 and TRBJ2-1; the match to TRBD2 covers 10 bases. V dropped 10 bases and J dropped 6; count of bases not matched to a gene: 12. This CDR3 has 15 amino acids. Germline-derived CDR1 and CDR2 are MNHGY and SAAAGT. CDR3 sequence (DNA): TGTGCCATCGTCTCTAGCGGGAGAGGGGGCAATGAGCAGTTCTTC. It codes for CAIVSSGRGGNEQFF.

There are a few counts of this clone. The J gene is TRBJ2-1, the V gene TRBV2; no reliable D call. V lost 1 base and J lost 4, with 5 bases in between. The CDR3 is made up of 13 amino acids. Per the germline V gene, CDR1 is SNHLY and CDR2 is FYNNEI. The CDR3 reads CASSEGRYNEQFF. The CDR3 nucleotides read TGTGCCAGCAGTGAAGGCAGATACAATGAGCAGTTCTTC. Together with reference TRBV2 and TRBJ2-1, the CDR3 gives the full variable domain: EPEVTQTPSHQVTQMGQEVILRCVPISNHLYFYWYRQILGQKVEFLVSFYNNEISEKSEIFDDQFSVERPDGSNFTLKIRSTKLEDSAMYFCASSEGRYNEQFFGPGTRLTVL.

V usage is TRBV30 and J usage is TRBJ2-7; a weak D match, TRBD1 (5 bases). Germline loops: CDR1 GTSNPN, CDR2 SVGIG (reference sequence). V dropped 7 bases and J dropped 5 bases, with 18 bases sitting between them. The CDR3 is 13 residues long. The CDR3 sequence is CALLGRVYDEQYF. The CDR3 DNA sequence: TGTGCCTTGCTTGGCAGGGTATATGACGAGCAGTACTTC.

J is TRBJ1-2 and V is TRBV29-1; no definite D call. In germline, CDR1 is SQVTM, CDR2 ANQGSEA. The CDR3 spans 13 residues. V was trimmed by 6 bases and J by 8 bases, leaving 19 bases between them. The DNA for the CDR3 is TGCAGCGTCGGGTCTTCTAACACGAAGGGCTACACCTTC. It codes for CSVGSSNTKGYTF.

CDR3 in amino acids: CASSQDTGDPKAFF. The CDR3 DNA is TGCGCCAGCAGCCAAGATACAGGGGACCCCAAAGCTTTCTTT. V is TRBV4-3 and J is TRBJ1-1; 7 bases agree with TRBD1. CDR1 and CDR2 (germline): LGHNA, YSLEER. The CDR3 spans 14 residues. V lost 0 bases, J lost 9 bases, and 7 bases stayed unmatched.